Listed below are T cell receptor beta chains from one sample, sequenced in a study of T cell repertoires in cytomegalovirus infection. No antigen has been assigned to these receptors. A single record per CDR3 protein comes from TCRdb applying MiXCR to the reads. The sample records approximately 990,000 distinct CDR3 sequences, roughly a third being singletons. The sequences come from cultured CD8+ T cells from PBMCs, collected from culture after CMV antigen stimulation. These receptors were obtained from a human donor in good health (CMV status not recorded). Some clones in this sample may be carry-over from other donors' samples. Both conserved end residues are part of each CDR3. A D gene is named only where the DNA matches it firmly. Only some rows state a clone size, as once, few, many or a class for expanded clones.

j_gene	v_gene	d_gene	abundance	CDR3nt	CDR3aa
TRBJ2-1	TRBV6-2/TRBV6-3	-	-	TGTGCCAGCAGCGCTACCGGGACACCACTTTACAATGAGCAGTTCTTC	CASSATGTPLYNEQFF
TRBJ2-1	TRBV27	TRBD2	-	TGTGCCAGCAGTTTTCTCCCCCGGGGGGTGCCCTACAATGAGCAGTTCTTC	CASSFLPRGVPYNEQFF
TRBJ1-1	TRBV12-3/TRBV12-4	-	-	TGTGCCAGCAGTTTATCTCCAGACATGAACACTGAAGCTTTCTTT	CASSLSPDMNTEAFF
TRBJ1-5	TRBV7-2	-	-	TGTGCCAGCAGCCTCACATCGGGGGTCAATCAGCCCCAGCATTTT	CASSLTSGVNQPQHF
TRBJ2-7	TRBV7-9	-	-	TGTGCCAGCAGCTTAGAAGGGGACACGGTCGAGCAGTACTTC	CASSLEGDTVEQYF
TRBJ2-7	TRBV12-5	-	many	TGTGCTAGTGGCCCCCAGGGTGACGAGCAGTACTTC	CASGPQGDEQYF
TRBJ1-5	TRBV5-5	TRBD1	few	TGTGCCAGCAGCCCTGGGACAGTACTCAATCAGCCCCAGCATTTT	CASSPGTVLNQPQHF
TRBJ1-1	TRBV19	-	few	TGTGCCAGTAGTAGCTCGGGGCAGAAGACTGAAGCTTTCTTT	CASSSSGQKTEAFF
TRBJ1-1	TRBV6-2/TRBV6-3	TRBD1	-	TGTGCCAGCAGTCAAACGGGACAGGGGTACCCTGAAGCTTTCTTT	CASSQTGQGYPEAFF
TRBJ1-2	TRBV27	TRBD1	few	TGTGCCAGCAGACAAACCGGGACAGGGAGCTATGGCTACACCTTC	CASRQTGTGSYGYTF
TRBJ1-1	TRBV27	-	many	TGTGCAACAGGGACAACTACTGAAGCTTTCTTT	CATGTTTEAFF
TRBJ1-2	TRBV7-6	TRBD1	few	TGTGCCAGCAGCTTAGCGGAAGGACAGGGGGATTCTGGCTACACCTTC	CASSLAEGQGDSGYTF
TRBJ1-2	TRBV13	TRBD1	few	TGTGCCAGCAGCTCAGGGGGCGCGTACCATGGCTACACCTTC	CASSSGGAYHGYTF
TRBJ2-5	TRBV7-7	-	few	TGTGCTAGCAGGGGCCTGGAGACCCAGTACTTC	CASRGLETQYF
TRBJ1-6	TRBV6-1	-	many	TGTGCCAGCAGCCAGGGTAACTCACCCCTCCACTTT	CASSQGNSPLHF
TRBJ2-1	TRBV7-6	TRBD2	many	TGTGCCAGCAGTTCACCGGGACTAGCGGGGGGCCCAACCCTATACAATGAGCAGTTCTTC	CASSSPGLAGGPTLYNEQFF
TRBJ1-2	TRBV28	-	many	TGTGCCAGCAGTTTCCTTCCAACGGACTATGGCTACACCTTC	CASSFLPTDYGYTF
TRBJ1-2	TRBV19	TRBD1	few	TGTGCCAGTAGTCGGACAGGGGGCATTGGCTACACCTTC	CASSRTGGIGYTF
TRBJ2-3	TRBV28	-	-	TGTGCCAGCACCTGGACGGAGGCGTCGATCTCCACAGATACGCAGTATTTT	CASTWTEASISTDTQYF
TRBJ2-7	TRBV7-8	TRBD1	few	TGTGCCAGCAGCTTATTGACAGGGTTCCCCTACGAGCAGTACTTC	CASSLLTGFPYEQYF
TRBJ2-2	TRBV7-8	-	few	TGTGCCAGCAGCCTAAACCACTACGGGGAGCTGTTTTTT	CASSLNHYGELFF
TRBJ1-1	TRBV7-2	-	many	TGTGCCAGCAGTTCGATGGGGGGGGCGAACACTGAAGCTTTCTTT	CASSSMGGANTEAFF
TRBJ2-7	TRBV7-6	-	-	TGTGCCAGCAGCCCAAACGGGGGCCTCGAGCAGTACTTC	CASSPNGGLEQYF
TRBJ1-3	TRBV20-1	TRBD1	-	TGCAGTGCTGAGGGGACAGCTCCCTCTGGAAACACCATATATTTT	CSAEGTAPSGNTIYF